This T cell receptor (beta chain) was recovered during a study of a mutant IDH1 vaccine in newly diagnosed glioma. Turning to the study itself: Antecedent treatment encompassed radiotherapy, temozolomide, or their combination; the majority received both.

Note on this clone: Its antigen is currently unknown.

The time point here: week 23, last vaccination. One vaccine dose held 300 ug of mutant IDH1 20-mer peptide and came with topical imiquimod. This CDR3 has 15 residues. V gave up 5 bases and J gave up 5 bases; unmatched junction bases: 5. Germline assignment: CDR1 SGHNT and CDR2 YENEEA. The repertoire was sequenced with immunoSEQ multiplex PCR; TCRdb's copy has only in-frame clones and lacks some. This sample has approximately 70,000 clones; under 90% occur once, and the top ten carry about an eighth. This chain uses TRBV11-3 with TRBJ2-2; TRBD1 matches at 10 bases. The TCR sequence derives from a man younger than 35 with glioma. This sample comprised PBMCs, obtained from a glioma patient whose treatment included an IDH1 peptide vaccine. CDR3 nucleotide sequence: TGTGCCAGCAGCCCGCGGACAGGGGGTACCGGGGAGCTGTTTTTT. Translation: CASSPRTGGTGELFF.